The subject of this entry is one TCR beta chain. The antigen is undetermined. CD8+ and CD4+ T cells from blood underwent TCR beta sequencing. When the RNA was reverse transcribed, random hexamers were used with an input of roughly 0.45 to 1 ug. Amplification of TCR beta CDR3 spanned 54 Vbeta and 13 Jbeta via immunoSEQ multiplex PCR. TCRdb recomputed calls from the immunoSEQ multiplex PCR reads with MiXCR, one row per CDR3 protein. The top ten hold more than 0.2% of the sample, which has some 150,000 distinct CDR3 sequences, about 94% seen once. CDR3 length: 20 amino acids. Germline CDR1 reads PRHDT; CDR2 reads FYEKMQ (reference sequence). J was trimmed by 0 bases and V by 4 bases; bases with no gene match: 15. These data come from a study of CD8 T cells in Susac syndrome. Overall study findings and caveats: Regarding the TCR sequencing and HLA analysis, the study admitted that a relatively small number of individuals were involved.

This receptor was identified in a human donor with multiple sclerosis. Sequenced input: CD8+ T cells from PBMCs. V is TRBV13 and J is TRBJ2-6; 7 positions agree with TRBD2. The CDR3 DNA reads TGTGCCAGCAGCTCCGCCGGGGGGAAGGGATGGAGCTCTGGGGCCAACGTCCTGACTTTC. This codes for CASSSAGGKGWSSGANVLTF.